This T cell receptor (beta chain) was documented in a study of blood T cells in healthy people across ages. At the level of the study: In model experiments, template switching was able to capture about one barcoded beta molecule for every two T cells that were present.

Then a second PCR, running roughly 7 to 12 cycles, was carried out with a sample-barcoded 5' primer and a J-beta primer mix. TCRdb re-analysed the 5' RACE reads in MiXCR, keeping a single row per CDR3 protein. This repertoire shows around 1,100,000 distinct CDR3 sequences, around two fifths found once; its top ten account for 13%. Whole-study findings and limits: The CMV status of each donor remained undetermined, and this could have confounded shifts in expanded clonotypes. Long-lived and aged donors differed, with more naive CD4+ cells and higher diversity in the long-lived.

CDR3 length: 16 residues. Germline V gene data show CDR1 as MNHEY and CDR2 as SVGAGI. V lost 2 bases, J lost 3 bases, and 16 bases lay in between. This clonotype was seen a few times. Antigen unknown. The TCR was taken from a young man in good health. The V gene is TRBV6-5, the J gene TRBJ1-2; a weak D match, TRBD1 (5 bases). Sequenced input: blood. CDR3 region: CASSYNLEGAYYGYTF. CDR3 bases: TGTGCCAGCAGTTACAATCTCGAAGGGGCCTACTATGGCTACACCTTC.